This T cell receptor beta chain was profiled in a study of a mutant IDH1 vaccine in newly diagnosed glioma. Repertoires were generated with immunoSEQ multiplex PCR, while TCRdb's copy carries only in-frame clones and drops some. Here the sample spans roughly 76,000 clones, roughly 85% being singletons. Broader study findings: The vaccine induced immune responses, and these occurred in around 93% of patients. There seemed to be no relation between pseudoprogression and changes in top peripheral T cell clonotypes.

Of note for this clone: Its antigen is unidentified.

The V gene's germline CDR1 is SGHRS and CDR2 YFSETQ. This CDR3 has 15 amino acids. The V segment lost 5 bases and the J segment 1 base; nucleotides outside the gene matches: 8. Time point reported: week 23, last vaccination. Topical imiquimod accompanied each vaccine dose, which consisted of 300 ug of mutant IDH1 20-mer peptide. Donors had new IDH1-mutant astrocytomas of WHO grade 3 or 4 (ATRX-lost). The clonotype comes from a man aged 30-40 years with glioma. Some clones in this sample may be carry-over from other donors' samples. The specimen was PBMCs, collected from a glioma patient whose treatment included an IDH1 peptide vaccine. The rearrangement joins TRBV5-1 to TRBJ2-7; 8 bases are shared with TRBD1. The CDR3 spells CASSPTGGRSYEQYF. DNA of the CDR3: TGCGCCAGCAGTCCTACAGGGGGAAGGTCCTACGAGCAGTACTTC.